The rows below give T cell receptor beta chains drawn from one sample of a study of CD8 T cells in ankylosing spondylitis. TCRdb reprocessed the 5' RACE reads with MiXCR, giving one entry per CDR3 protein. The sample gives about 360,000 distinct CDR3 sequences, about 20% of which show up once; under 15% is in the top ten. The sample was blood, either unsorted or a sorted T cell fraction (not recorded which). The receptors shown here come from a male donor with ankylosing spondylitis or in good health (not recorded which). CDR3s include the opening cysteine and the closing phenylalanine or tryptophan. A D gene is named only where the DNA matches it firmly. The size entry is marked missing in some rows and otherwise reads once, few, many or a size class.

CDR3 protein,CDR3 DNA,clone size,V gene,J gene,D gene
CASRKDTGGNQPQHF,TGTGCCAGCAGAAAGGACACAGGGGGGAATCAGCCCCAGCATTTT,.,TRBV27,TRBJ1-5,TRBD1
CASSSMPGYEQFF,TGTGCCAGCAGTTCTATGCCAGGGTATGAGCAGTTCTTC,few,TRBV28,TRBJ2-1,.
CASSLTDTYEQYF,TGTGCCAGCAGCTTAACGGACACCTACGAGCAGTACTTC,few,TRBV7-8,TRBJ2-7,.
CALTRAVYNEQFF,TGTGCCCTCACCCGAGCGGTGTACAATGAGCAGTTCTTC,.,TRBV7-2,TRBJ2-1,.
CASSQAGPDTQYF,TGCGCCAGCAGCCAAGCCGGGCCGGATACGCAGTATTTT,few,TRBV4-1,TRBJ2-3,.
CASSLGRYQETQYF,TGCGCCAGCAGCTTGGGCAGATACCAAGAGACCCAGTACTTC,many,TRBV5-1,TRBJ2-5,.
CSARDLREEIYEQYF,TGCAGTGCTAGAGATTTGCGGGAAGAAATCTACGAGCAGTACTTC,many,TRBV20-1,TRBJ2-7,.
CASSDTSGTTKALHF,TGTGCCAGCAGTGATACGTCCGGGACAACAAAGGCCCTCCACTTT,.,TRBV2,TRBJ1-6,.
CASTPGLKYEQYF,TGTGCCAGCACCCCGGGACTTAAGTACGAGCAGTACTTC,few,TRBV6-6,TRBJ2-7,.
CASSPPSFLNTEAFF,TGTGCCAGCAGCCCACCTAGTTTTCTGAACACTGAAGCTTTCTTT,.,TRBV13,TRBJ1-1,.
CASSQDPSGPGGYNEQFF,TGCGCCAGCAGCCAAGATCCTAGCGGCCCTGGGGGGTACAATGAGCAGTTCTTC,few,TRBV4-1,TRBJ2-1,TRBD2
CASSPAGGGAETQYF,TGTGCCAGCAGTCCGGCCGGGGGGGGCGCAGAGACCCAGTACTTC,few,TRBV12-3/TRBV12-4,TRBJ2-5,TRBD2
CASSSLAGDEQFF,TGTGCCAGCAGTTCCCTAGCGGGGGATGAGCAGTTCTTC,.,TRBV28,TRBJ2-1,TRBD2
CSVSGRGLGHYEQYF,TGCAGCGTTTCCGGCCGGGGTTTGGGACACTACGAGCAGTACTTC,few,TRBV29-1,TRBJ2-7,.
CASSPMVSGIYNEQFF,TGTGCCAGCAGCCCGATGGTTAGCGGGATCTACAATGAGCAGTTCTTC,.,TRBV7-9,TRBJ2-1,TRBD2
CASSFSGTDNEQFF,TGTGCCAGCAGTTTTTCCGGGACGGACAATGAGCAGTTCTTC,few,TRBV6-5,TRBJ2-1,.
CASMDTPSTEAFF,TGCGCCAGCATGGACACCCCGAGCACTGAAGCTTTCTTT,once,TRBV10-2,TRBJ1-1,.
CSATQGGLITYEQYF,TGCAGCGCCACGCAAGGAGGACTGATAACCTACGAGCAGTACTTC,.,TRBV29-1,TRBJ2-7,.
CCALGLAGPGDDTGELFF,TGCTGTGCTTTGGGACTAGCGGGGCCCGGAGATGACACCGGGGAGCTGTTTTTT,.,TRBV20-1,TRBJ2-2,TRBD2
CASTPLVPYEQYF,TGTGCCAGCACCCCGCTAGTCCCCTACGAGCAGTACTTC,few,TRBV2,TRBJ2-7,.
CASSQSLPGTRITDTQYF,TGCGCCAGCAGCCAATCCTTGCCCGGGACTAGAATCACAGATACGCAGTATTTT,few,TRBV4-1,TRBJ2-3,TRBD2
CASSDRNEQFF,TGTGCCAGCAGTGACAGGAATGAGCAGTTCTTC,.,TRBV27,TRBJ2-1,.
CASSPWGGNIQYF,TGTGCCAGCAGTCCGTGGGGGGGAAACATTCAGTACTTC,many,TRBV6-1,TRBJ2-4,TRBD2
CASSYLLGGGPVYNEQFF,TGTGCCAGCAGTTACTTACTGGGGGGGGGCCCAGTCTACAATGAGCAGTTCTTC,few,TRBV6-5,TRBJ2-1,.